These 26 T cell receptor beta chains came from one sample sequenced in a study of shared clonotypes between healthy human individuals. Method: immunoSEQ multiplex PCR; TCRdb's copy keeps in-frame clones and lacks some. The sample has about a million clones; roughly 75% are singletons. Material: memory CD4+ T cells sorted from blood. The subset is: CD45RA-negative fraction. The receptors stem from a man aged 18-30 years in good health.

The V gene is TRBV9, the J gene TRBJ2-5; 7 bases fit TRBD2. Unmatched junction bases numbered 8, after V lost 6 bases and J lost 0 bases. The germline V gene encodes CDR1 SGDLS and CDR2 YYNGEE. This CDR3 has 15 residues. The CDR3 DNA sequence: TGTGCCAGCACCAATAGCGGGCTGAACCAAGAGACCCAGTACTTC. Translation: CASTNSGLNQETQYF.

The J gene is TRBJ1-1, the V gene TRBV19; unclear D gene. V lost 9 bases and J lost 4, with 15 bases in between. This CDR3 contains 13 residues. Germline CDR1 is LNHDA and CDR2 is SQIVND (reference sequence). This CDR3 is CASENTGSTEAFF. CDR3 sequence (DNA): TGTGCCAGCGAGAATACCGGGAGCACTGAAGCTTTCTTT.

V gene TRBV30 combines with J gene TRBJ1-5; D gene uncertain. CDR1 GTSNPN and CDR2 SVGIG come from the germline V gene (reference sequence). V gave up 2 bases and J gave up 7 bases, with 12 bases separating them. The CDR3 is 13 residues long. DNA for the CDR3: TGTGCCTGGAGTAAAGGAAGGTGGCAGCCCCAGCATTTT. Its protein product is CAWSKGRWQPQHF.

The CDR3 loop is CASSLGTGNEKLFF. CDR3 DNA sequence: TGTGCCAGCAGCCTCGGGACAGGGAATGAAAAACTGTTTTTT. The chain links TRBV5-8 to TRBJ1-4, with 9 bases lining up with TRBD1. V was pared by 4 bases and J by 5 bases, with 3 bases of the junction left unmatched. Germline V gene lookup returns CDR1 SGHTS and CDR2 YDEGEE. This CDR3 has 14 amino acids.

The V gene is TRBV18, the J gene TRBJ1-1; D gene uncertain. The CDR3 extends over 15 amino acids. Germline CDR1 KGHSH, CDR2 LQKENI. V dropped 6 bases and J dropped 3 bases, with 17 bases sitting between them. CDR3 loop: CASSPGRGSDTEAFF. CDR3 nucleotides: TGTGCCAGCTCGCCTGGGAGAGGATCGGACACTGAAGCTTTCTTT.

This clone showed up just a few times. The chain recombines TRBV12-5 with TRBJ2-1; 7 nucleotides align to TRBD1. V lost 0 bases, J lost 6 bases, and 5 bases stayed unmatched. Germline V gene data show CDR1 as LGHNT and CDR2 as FRNRAP. CDR3 length: 15 residues. Here the CDR3 DNA reads TGTGCTAGTGGTTTGGTATCGAGACAGGGCAATGAGCAGTTCTTC. The encoded protein is CASGLVSRQGNEQFF.

Ten or more counts support this clone. This chain uses TRBV5-4 with TRBJ2-3, with D perhaps TRBD2 (6 bases). Deletions cut 7 bases from V and 3 bases from J, with 12 bases between. The germline V gene encodes CDR1 SGHNT and CDR2 YYREEE (reference sequence). The length of the CDR3 is 13 residues. The DNA of the CDR3 is TGTGCCAGCGGGCTAGCGTGGACAGATACGCAGTATTTT. It specifies CASGLAWTDTQYF.

V gene TRBV19 combines with J gene TRBJ1-2; D remains unclear. The germline V gene has CDR1 LNHDA and CDR2 SQIVND (reference sequence). This CDR3 has 14 amino acids. V shed 0 bases and J shed 6 bases, with 11 bases lying between them. Here the CDR3 DNA reads TGTGCCAGTAGTATAGATTCAGGCGGAAATGGCTACACCTTC. Its translation: CASSIDSGGNGYTF.

The CDR3 loop is CASSPPWGPSSYNEQFF. CDR3 nucleotide sequence: TGTGCCAGCAGCCCGCCGTGGGGGCCCAGCTCCTACAATGAGCAGTTCTTC. V gene TRBV7-2 combines with J gene TRBJ2-1; a possible D gene is TRBD1 (6 bases). V lost 5 bases and J 0 bases, leaving 17 bases between the germline ends. Germline CDR1 SGHTA, CDR2 FQGNSA. CDR3 size: 17 residues. The variable domain in full, completed from reference TRBV7-2 and TRBJ2-1, reads GAGVSQSPSNKVTEKGKDVELRCDPISGHTALYWYRQSLGQGLEFLIYFQGNSAPDKSGLPSDRFSAERTGGSVSTLTIQRTQQEDSAVYLCASSPPWGPSSYNEQFFGPGTRLTVL.

J is TRBJ1-1 and V is TRBV6-5; weak D call: TRBD1 (5 bases). Looked up from germline, CDR1 is MNHEY and CDR2 is SVGAGI. The CDR3 totals 14 residues. V was clipped by 2 bases and J by 5 bases, with 12 bases between them. Here the CDR3 DNA reads TGTGCCAGCAGTTACGGGGCCCCGCGAACTGAAGCTTTCTTT. Protein: CASSYGAPRTEAFF.

CDR3 DNA sequence: TGTGCCAGCAACCTCGACAGGGGTGTAGGGGAGCAGTACTTC. As protein: CASNLDRGVGEQYF. The J gene is TRBJ2-7, the V gene TRBV5-6, with 8 bases matching TRBD1. The V gene end was trimmed by 6 bases and the J gene end by 7 bases; junction bases not matched to a gene: 12. Per the germline V gene, CDR1 is SGHDT and CDR2 is YYEEEE. This CDR3 region has 14 residues.

For this clone: Other DNA sequences in the same sample also yield this CDR3. V usage is TRBV5-4 and J usage is TRBJ2-7; D possibly corresponds to TRBD1 (6 bases). CDR1 SGHNT and CDR2 YYREEE come from the germline V gene (reference sequence). This CDR3 comprises 14 residues. Trimming left V 3 bases short and J 0 bases short, with 10 bases between. The CDR3 region has the DNA TGTGCCAGCAGCTCTCAGGGGTACTCCTACGAGCAGTACTTC. Translation gives CASSSQGYSYEQYF. The full variable domain, in which reference TRBV5-4 and TRBJ2-7 provide the parts outside the CDR3, is ETGVTQSPTHLIKTRGQQVTLRCSSQSGHNTVSWYQQALGQGPQFIFQYYREEENGRGNFPPRFSGLQFPNYSSELNVNALELDDSALYLCASSSQGYSYEQYFGPGTRLTVT.

The rearrangement uses TRBV9 and TRBJ1-5; tentative D call: TRBD1 (5 bases). The CDR3 loop spans 15 amino acids. Germline V gene data show CDR1 as SGDLS and CDR2 as YYNGEE. Trimming stripped 4 bases from V and 7 bases from J, with 18 bases between. The CDR3 is CASSLGGGARQPQHF. In nucleotides, the CDR3 is TGTGCCAGCAGCCTAGGTGGAGGGGCAAGGCAGCCCCAGCATTTT.

The V gene is TRBV7-2, the J gene TRBJ2-3; D is undetermined. V shed 3 bases and J shed 6 bases, with 7 bases lying between them. Germline V gives CDR1 SGHTA, CDR2 FQGNSA. This CDR3 region has 12 residues. CDR3 residues: CASSFMGDTQYF. The CDR3 bases are TGTGCCAGCAGCTTCATGGGGGATACGCAGTATTTT.

The rearrangement joins TRBV21-1 to TRBJ1-4. TRBV21-1 is assigned pseudogene status. The CDR3 loop spans 15 amino acids. The CDR3 protein is CASSPKPTTNEKLFF. The CDR3, as DNA: TGTGCCAGCAGTCCAAAGCCAACAACTAATGAAAAACTGTTTTTT.

The chain combines TRBV7-2 with TRBJ2-1; 9 bases are a match to TRBD2. Per germline, CDR1 SGHTA and CDR2 FQGNSA. The CDR3 totals 17 residues. V shed 0 bases, J shed 2 bases, and the junction held 5 bases outside the gene matches. The CDR3 region is CASSLAGSGRTYNEQFF. Written as DNA, the CDR3 is TGTGCCAGCAGCTTAGCGGGGAGCGGGAGGACCTACAATGAGCAGTTCTTC. Full variable domain (outside the CDR3, taken from reference TRBV7-2 and TRBJ2-1): GAGVSQSPSNKVTEKGKDVELRCDPISGHTALYWYRQSLGQGLEFLIYFQGNSAPDKSGLPSDRFSAERTGGSVSTLTIQRTQQEDSAVYLCASSLAGSGRTYNEQFFGPGTRLTVL.

The chain links TRBV28 to TRBJ2-3; D not certain. CDR1 is MDHEN and CDR2 is SYDVKM in the germline V gene. The CDR3 contains 12 residues. V was cut by 4 bases and J by 11 bases, with 13 bases left in between. The CDR3 nucleotides read TGTGCCAGCAGTTCCCCTAGTGGCCTGCAGTATTTT. Translating gives CASSSPSGLQYF.

This clone came up once. Germline and junction disagree at one end, which may indicate a read error. The rearrangement uses TRBV10-3 and TRBJ1-2; D unresolved. Looked up from germline, CDR1 is ENHRY and CDR2 is SYGVKD. CDR3 size: 11 residues. The CDR3 region has the DNA TGTGCCATCAGTGAGTCGATGGACTTACGCTTC. The encoded protein is CAISESMDLRF.

The CDR3 sequence is CANIAGGPKDTQYF. CDR3 DNA sequence: TGTGCTAACATAGCGGGGGGGCCAAAGGATACGCAGTATTTT. The J gene is TRBJ2-3, the V gene TRBV12-5; 11 bases are shared with TRBD2. V lost 10 bases and J lost 6; bases outside the gene matches: 9. CDR3 length: 14 residues. The germline V gene encodes CDR1 LGHNT and CDR2 FRNRAP.

The chain carries TRBV27 and TRBJ2-3; the D call may be TRBD1 or TRBD2 (5 bases each). This CDR3 region has 13 residues. Per germline, CDR1 MNHEY and CDR2 SMNVEV (reference sequence). V lost 3 bases, J lost 4 bases, and 8 bases lay in between. The CDR3 bases are TGTGCCAGCAGTTTTAAGGGACCAGATACGCAGTATTTT. This sequence encodes CASSFKGPDTQYF.

Only a few counts were recorded for this clone. The V call is TRBV7-2, the J call TRBJ2-7; TRBD2 matches 7 bases. This CDR3 contains 17 residues. CDR1 and CDR2 (germline): SGHTA, FQGNSA. V was clipped by 3 bases and J by 8 bases; unmatched bases: 19. The CDR3 loop is CASSFLPGGGRSTQQYF. The CDR3 DNA sequence: TGTGCCAGCAGCTTCCTCCCGGGAGGCGGGAGATCTACGCAGCAGTACTTC.

The chain employs TRBV28 and TRBJ2-6; tentative D call: TRBD1 (5 bases). The V and J ends lost 1 base and 1 base respectively, with 11 bases between them. Germline values: CDR1 MDHEN, CDR2 SYDVKM. CDR3 length: 17 amino acids. CDR3 coding DNA: TGTGCCAGCAGTTTATCTTATGGGGCGTCTGGGGCCAACGTCCTGACTTTC. It yields the protein CASSLSYGASGANVLTF.

This clone was seen just once. The genes are TRBV7-2 and TRBJ2-7; D is ambiguous. Trimming took off 5 bases at V and 7 bases at J, with 9 bases between the two ends. This CDR3 comprises 11 residues. Germline V gene sequence: CDR1 SGHTA, CDR2 FQGNSA. The CDR3 nucleotides read TGTGCCAGCAGCATTGCCGGGGAGCAGTACTTC. It codes for CASSIAGEQYF.

This sequence joins TRBV23-1 and TRBJ2-4; 10 bases map to TRBD1. Being an ORF, TRBV23-1 has a function that is uncertain. The ends lost 0 bases at V and 7 bases at J; junction bases unmatched: 12. The CDR3 is made up of 18 amino acids. CDR3 residues: CASSQSKGGDRGSNIQYF. The CDR3 DNA follows: TGCGCCAGCAGTCAATCGAAGGGAGGGGACAGGGGATCGAACATTCAGTACTTC.

Many counts were recorded for this clone. The chain recombines TRBV10-3 with TRBJ1-2, with 7 positions matching TRBD1. This CDR3 contains 14 residues. Trimming cost V 6 bases and J 4 bases; bases outside gene matches: 8. Per germline, CDR1 ENHRY and CDR2 SYGVKD. CDR3 coding DNA: TGTGCCATCAGAGGACAGGAGGGAAGCTATGGCTACACCTTC. Protein sequence: CAIRGQEGSYGYTF.

The CDR3 region has the DNA TGCGCCAGCAGCTTGCTAGCGGGACAGGGAAAACTAGCCAAAAACATTCAGTACTTC. Its protein is CASSLLAGQGKLAKNIQYF. J is TRBJ2-4 and V is TRBV5-1, with D perhaps given as TRBD1 or TRBD2 (9 bases each). Deletions cut 1 base from V and 0 bases from J, with 20 bases between. This CDR3 is built from 19 residues. Germline V gives CDR1 SGHRS, CDR2 YFSETQ.